These T cell receptor beta chains were read from a single sample in a study of vaccination and CD4 T cells after COVID-19. Which antigens these TCRs recognize remains unknown. Using its own MiXCR run on the PCR reads, TCRdb lists one record per CDR3 protein. There are about 3,500 distinct CDR3 sequences in the sample; approximately 18% occur only once, and 27% lies in the top ten. The sample comprised CD4+ T cells from blood, cultured in vitro. The receptors come from a human donor who had recovered from COVID-19. The conserved cysteine and the conserved F or W are not part of the CDR3 here.

v_gene,CDR3aa
TRBV9,ASSTRTGGNEQF
TRBV6-1,ASSVAESGANVLT
TRBV20-1,SARDLKAAAG
TRBV18,ASSPPDRPNYGYT
TRBV11-2,ASSLGGGGPGNTIY
TRBV19,ASSISRQVRDGNTIY
TRBV2,ASSEGTLRGEETQY
TRBV5-6,ASSPTLGISYEQY
TRBV19,ASTPNKGQGPNSNQPQH
TRBV12-3/TRBV12-4,ASSIYSEQY
TRBV30,AWSADPNTEAF
TRBV3-1,ASSLMPKSAYEQY
TRBV6-5,ASSYQQNQPQH
TRBV7-9,ASSPPQRNTEAF
TRBV20-1,SAMQGARINEAF
TRBV7-9,ASSSGTPGYGYA
TRBV6-1,ASSEARGVNTEAF
TRBV2,ASRVGTSGTGELF
TRBV20-1,SASSGTGYTEAF
TRBV20-1,SAPKGRPQETQY